One sample yielded the 29 T cell receptor beta chains listed below, sequenced in a study of T cell responses to AZD1222 COVID-19 vaccine. TCRdb's copy holds only in-frame clones and misses some; the assay was immunoSEQ multiplex PCR. The sample records around 78,000 clones, 87% being singletons. The sample in question was peripheral blood, obtained on day 0 of AZD1222 vaccination. The receptors were sampled from an adult in good health.

This chain connects TRBV7-9 to TRBJ1-2; weak D call: TRBD1 (5 bases). The CDR3 extends over 15 amino acids. Germline loops: CDR1 SEHNR, CDR2 FQNEAQ (reference sequence). Deletions cut 2 bases from V and 4 bases from J, with 14 bases between. The CDR3 nucleotides are TGTGCCAGCAGCTTAACAGGACGGCTAGCCTATGGCTACACCTTC. Residues: CASSLTGRLAYGYTF. Together with reference TRBV7-9 and TRBJ1-2, the CDR3 gives the full variable domain: DTGVSQNPRHKITKRGQNVTFRCDPISEHNRLYWYRQTLGQGPEFLTYFQNEAQLEKSRLLSDRFSAERPKGSFSTLEIQRTEQGDSAMYLCASSLTGRLAYGYTFGSGTRLTVV.

Only one count was recorded for this clone. The chain joins TRBV11-2 to TRBJ2-7; 8 nucleotides match TRBD2. Germline loops: CDR1 SGHAT, CDR2 FQNNGV. V lost 4 bases and J lost 1; bases outside the gene matches: 6. The CDR3 covers 15 residues. The chain's CDR3 is CASSSLSGKSYEQYF. CDR3 bases: TGTGCCAGCAGCTCCCTTAGCGGGAAGTCCTACGAGCAGTACTTC.

The chain combines TRBV6-1 with TRBJ1-1; D uncertain. Trimming left V 2 bases short and J 5 bases short, with 12 bases between. The CDR3 contains 14 residues. Germline values: CDR1 MNHNS, CDR2 SASEGT. The CDR3 DNA follows: TGTGCCAGCAGTGAACGGGTGGGGTGGACTGAAGCTTTCTTT. Protein product: CASSERVGWTEAFF.

This clone occurred once. This sequence joins TRBV5-4 and TRBJ2-1; D not certain. Germline lookup yields CDR1 SGHNT and CDR2 YYREEE (reference sequence). V lost 4 bases, J lost 8 bases, and 13 bases lay in between. CDR3 length: 13 amino acids. The CDR3 region has the DNA TGTGCCAGCAGCCCGATTAATAGATATGAGCAGTTCTTC. Protein sequence: CASSPINRYEQFF.

V usage is TRBV19 and J usage is TRBJ2-5; possibly TRBD1 or TRBD2 for D (5 bases each). Trimming left V 3 bases short and J 4 bases short, with 12 bases between. The CDR3 contains 14 residues. CDR1 and CDR2 from the germline V gene are LNHDA and SQIVND (reference sequence). The CDR3 coding sequence is TGTGCCAGTAGTATGGTGGGGGTTCGAGAGACCCAGTACTTC. Protein product: CASSMVGVRETQYF. The full variable domain, its missing parts supplied by reference TRBV19 and TRBJ2-5, is DGGITQSPKYLFRKEGQNVTLSCEQNLNHDAMYWYRQDPGQGLRLIYYSQIVNDFQKGDIAEGYSVSREKKESFPLTVTSAQKNPTAFYLCASSMVGVRETQYFGPGTRLLVL.

The V gene is TRBV7-8, the J gene TRBJ1-1; D may be TRBD1 (5 bases). CDR1 is SGHVS and CDR2 is FQNEAQ in the germline V gene. This CDR3 is 14 amino acids long. The V gene lost 5 bases and the J gene lost 1 base, with 11 bases spanning the gap. The chain's CDR3 is CASSRSTENTEAFF. In nucleotides, the CDR3 is TGTGCCAGCAGCAGATCGACAGAGAACACTGAAGCTTTCTTT. Based on the CDR3 plus reference TRBV7-8 and TRBJ1-1, the full variable domain is GAGVSQSPRYKVAKRGQDVALRCDPISGHVSLFWYQQALGQGPEFLTYFQNEAQLDKSGLPSDRFFAERPEGSVSTLKIQRTQQEDSAVYLCASSRSTENTEAFFGQGTRLTVV.

The chain is built from TRBV14 and TRBJ2-6; possibly TRBD2 for D (6 bases). Trimming stripped 4 bases from V and 4 bases from J, with 14 bases between. Germline loops: CDR1 SGHDN, CDR2 FVKESK. The CDR3 spans 16 residues. Here the CDR3 reads CASSPRGYLGANVLTF. The CDR3 DNA sequence: TGTGCCAGCAGCCCCCGGGGGTATCTCGGGGCCAACGTCCTGACTTTC.

The chain uses TRBV19 and TRBJ2-3, with TRBD1 as a possible D gene (6 bases). The CDR3 covers 15 residues. Germline CDR1 is LNHDA and CDR2 is SQIVND (reference sequence). V was clipped by 5 bases and J by 2 bases, with 14 bases between them. CDR3 sequence reads: CASSVGQINTDTQYF. The CDR3 region has the DNA TGTGCCAGTAGTGTCGGACAGATCAACACAGATACGCAGTATTTT.

V usage is TRBV12-3 or TRBV12-4 and J usage is TRBJ1-4, with TRBD1 as a possible D gene (6 bases). The CDR3 contains 13 residues. Deletions cut 5 bases from V and 8 bases from J, with 12 bases between. The CDR3 is CASSLGGREKLFF. Written as DNA, the CDR3 is TGTGCCAGCAGTCTTGGGGGGCGCGAAAAACTGTTTTTT.

The gene calls are TRBV18 and TRBJ2-7; 8 nucleotides agree with TRBD1. Germline CDR1 KGHSH, CDR2 LQKENI. The CDR3 consists of 14 residues. With 2 bases clipped from V and 10 bases from J, the junction kept 10 bases outside the gene matches. This CDR3 reads CASSPRMDRAEQYF. CDR3 bases: TGTGCCAGCTCACCAAGAATGGACAGGGCGGAACAGTACTTC. Looking up the rest from reference TRBV18 and TRBJ2-7 gives the full variable domain: NAGVMQNPRHLVRRRGQEARLRCSPMKGHSHVYWYRQLPEEGLKFMVYLQKENIIDESGMPKERFSAEFPKEGPSILRIQQVVRGDSAAYFCASSPRMDRAEQYFGPGTRLTVT.

The chain has TRBV5-1 and TRBJ1-2, with TRBD1 identical over 8 bases. Trimming at V came to 4 bases and at J to 3 bases, leaving 5 bases not matched to a gene. CDR3 length: 14 residues. The germline V gene encodes CDR1 SGHRS and CDR2 YFSETQ. In DNA form, the CDR3 reads TGCGCCAGCAGCGTTCAGGGGGCGGACTATGGCTACACCTTC. Translated: CASSVQGADYGYTF.

This chain joins TRBV19 and TRBJ2-1; 9 bases align to TRBD1. Germline V gene lookup returns CDR1 LNHDA and CDR2 SQIVND (reference sequence). The CDR3 runs to 16 residues. V shed 1 base and J 4 bases; nucleotides not matched to a gene: 5. The CDR3 coding sequence is TGTGCCAGTAGTATAGTGGGGACAGGGATATACAATGAGCAGTTCTTC. Its translation: CASSIVGTGIYNEQFF.

The chain employs TRBV5-4 and TRBJ2-5; the match to TRBD2 covers 12 bases. CDR1 and CDR2 from the germline V gene are SGHNT and YYREEE (reference sequence). The J segment lost 4 bases and the V segment lost 4 bases, leaving 8 bases of the junction unmatched. This CDR3 has 16 residues. DNA of the CDR3: TGTGCCAGCAGCAAACCGACTAGCGGGAGAGCAGAGACCCAGTACTTC. Translating it yields CASSKPTSGRAETQYF.

This chain joins TRBV5-1 and TRBJ2-1; 8 bases are a match to TRBD2. This CDR3 contains 14 residues. Per the germline V gene, CDR1 is SGHRS and CDR2 is YFSETQ. Losses at the gene ends were 10 bases for V and 6 bases for J; bases not matched to a gene: 12. CDR3 nucleotides: TGCGCCTCTGATCTAGCGGGTGTCTCCAATGAGCAGTTCTTC. Translation: CASDLAGVSNEQFF. Together with reference TRBV5-1 and TRBJ2-1, the CDR3 gives the full variable domain: KAGVTQTPRYLIKTRGQQVTLSCSPISGHRSVSWYQQTPGQGLQFLFEYFSETQRNKGNFPGRFSGRQFSNSRSEMNVSTLELGDSALYLCASDLAGVSNEQFFGPGTRLTVL.

The J gene is TRBJ1-3, the V gene TRBV5-1, with D uncertain. The CDR3 loop spans 16 amino acids. Deletions cut 0 bases from V and 0 bases from J, with 10 bases between. Germline V gene sequence: CDR1 SGHRS, CDR2 YFSETQ. The DNA for the CDR3 is TGCGCCAGCAGCTTGGACACAGTGTTCTCTGGAAACACCATATATTTT. This codes for CASSLDTVFSGNTIYF.

This clone turned up a few times. The chain has TRBV18 and TRBJ2-7, with no clear D. Trimming took off 5 bases at V and 2 bases at J, with 10 bases between the two ends. This CDR3 comprises 13 residues. CDR1 and CDR2 from the germline V gene are KGHSH and LQKENI. The DNA for the CDR3 is TGTGCCAGCTCATCCATGCACGCCTACGAGCAGTACTTC. Protein: CASSSMHAYEQYF.

V and J are TRBV25-1 and TRBJ1-3; possible D gene TRBD1, 5 bases. CDR3 length equals 15 residues. Germline CDR1 and CDR2: MGHDK and SYGVNS. V gave up 1 base and J gave up 6 bases, with 13 bases separating them. CDR3 DNA: TGTGCCAGCAGTGAATTTAGGGGCGAGGAAAACACCATATATTTT. Translated: CASSEFRGEENTIYF.

The chain is built from TRBV14 and TRBJ1-2; D remains unclear. The germline V gene encodes CDR1 SGHDN and CDR2 FVKESK. This CDR3 has 14 amino acids. Trimming took 1 base from V and 8 from J, leaving 14 bases between them. DNA for the CDR3: TGTGCCAGCAGCCAAGCGGGCAGCTCCCCCGGCTACACCTTC. Protein product: CASSQAGSSPGYTF.

A word on this clone: Other DNA sequences from this sample encode an identical CDR3 as well. The chain has TRBV9 and TRBJ2-1; no reliable D call. In germline, CDR1 is SGDLS, CDR2 YYNGEE. The CDR3 consists of 13 residues. The ends were cut back, 1 base at V and 6 bases at J, with 8 bases in the middle. The CDR3: CASSVRSGNEQFF. The CDR3 DNA follows: TGTGCCAGCAGCGTAAGGTCTGGCAATGAGCAGTTCTTC.

This chain connects TRBV5-6 to TRBJ1-6; 9 bases are shared with TRBD1. J lost 10 bases, V lost 4 bases, and 15 bases had no gene match. Germline lookup yields CDR1 SGHDT and CDR2 YYEEEE. This CDR3 has 17 amino acids. CDR3 DNA sequence: TGTGCCAGCAGCCGACGCCGGTTTGGGACAGGGAGGTCACCCCTCCACTTT. Protein product: CASSRRRFGTGRSPLHF. Full variable domain (outside the CDR3, taken from reference TRBV5-6 and TRBJ1-6): DAGVTQSPTHLIKTRGQQVTLRCSPKSGHDTVSWYQQALGQGPQFIFQYYEEEERQRGNFPDRFSGHQFPNYSSELNVNALLLGDSALYLCASSRRRFGTGRSPLHFGNGTRLTVT.

This clone appeared once. The chain is built from TRBV6-5 and TRBJ2-1; TRBD2 might be the D (6 bases). V lost 2 bases to trimming and J lost 2 bases, with 13 bases between them. This CDR3 has 16 residues. Germline V gives CDR1 MNHEY, CDR2 SVGAGI. This CDR3 reads CASSYVGGVTYNEQFF. The CDR3 DNA reads as TGTGCCAGCAGTTACGTGGGCGGGGTGACCTACAATGAGCAGTTCTTC.

This clone was picked up a small number of times. This chain connects TRBV11-2 to TRBJ1-4; the D is unclear. Trimming removed 1 base from V and 4 bases from J, with 13 bases in between. Looked up from germline, CDR1 is SGHAT and CDR2 is FQNNGV. The CDR3 loop spans 16 amino acids. The CDR3 sequence is CASSLGAGRINEKLFF. The CDR3, as DNA: TGTGCCAGCAGCTTAGGGGCAGGACGGATTAATGAAAAACTGTTTTTT. The whole variable domain, remainder taken from reference TRBV11-2 and TRBJ1-4, is EAGVAQSPRYKIIEKRQSVAFWCNPISGHATLYWYQQILGQGPKLLIQFQNNGVVDDSQLPKDRFSAERLKGVDSTLKIQPAKLEDSAVYLCASSLGAGRINEKLFFGSGTQLSVL.

V and J are TRBV28 and TRBJ2-5; D gene unclear. Trimming removed 4 bases at V and 4 bases at J, with 7 bases between. CDR1 MDHEN and CDR2 SYDVKM come from the germline V gene. CDR3 length: 12 amino acids. DNA of the CDR3: TGTGCCAGCAGTTCGCCTGGAGAGACCCAGTACTTC. This codes for CASSSPGETQYF.

CDR3 coding DNA: TGTGCCAGCTCACCACTGGGTAATTCACCCCTCCACTTT. Residues: CASSPLGNSPLHF. The gene calls are TRBV18 and TRBJ1-6; D not certain. Between the trimmed V and J ends, which lost 1 base and 6 bases, there was a span of 4 bases. The CDR3 totals 13 residues. Germline lookup yields CDR1 KGHSH and CDR2 LQKENI.

In this sample, this clone turned up once. The V gene is TRBV10-3, the J gene TRBJ2-3, with 14 bases lining up with TRBD2. Germline V gives CDR1 ENHRY, CDR2 SYGVKD. V dropped 8 bases and J dropped 4; count of bases not matched to a gene: 8. The CDR3 has 16 residues. The chain's CDR3 is CAIGPGLAGVADTQYF. The DNA for the CDR3 is TGTGCCATCGGCCCGGGACTAGCGGGAGTGGCAGATACGCAGTATTTT.

DNA for the CDR3: TGTGCCAGCAGCCAGGACAGAAGGGACTACGAGCAGTACTTC. This sequence encodes CASSQDRRDYEQYF. The chain carries TRBV4-2 and TRBJ2-7; D might be TRBD1 (6 bases). Germline CDR1 LGHNA, CDR2 YNFKEQ. This CDR3 has 14 residues. V was trimmed by 3 bases and J by 3 bases, leaving 12 bases between them.

V and J are TRBV5-1 and TRBJ1-2, with a possible D match to TRBD1 (5 bases). V was trimmed by 2 bases and J by 5 bases, leaving 10 bases between them. This CDR3 region has 13 residues. CDR1 and CDR2 (germline): SGHRS, YFSETQ. CDR3 in DNA: TGCGCCAGCAGCTTAGAAGAGGGGTATGGCTACACCTTC. Translation: CASSLEEGYGYTF.

This clone was detected once. The CDR3 here is CASSLGGLAGVPGELFF. The CDR3 DNA follows: TGTGCCAGCAGCTTGGGTGGTCTAGCGGGAGTCCCCGGGGAGCTGTTTTTT. This chain links TRBV5-6 with TRBJ2-2; 10 bases fit TRBD2. CDR3 size: 17 residues. CDR1 is SGHDT, CDR2 YYEEEE, per germline. V lost 0 bases, J lost 6 bases, and 8 bases stayed unmatched.

V is TRBV29-1 and J is TRBJ2-3; maybe TRBD2 (6 bases). Between the trimmed V and J ends, which lost 4 bases and 6 bases, there was a span of 11 bases. Looked up from germline, CDR1 is SQVTM and CDR2 is ANQGSEA. This CDR3 is 12 amino acids long. In nucleotides, the CDR3 is TGCAGCGTTGCGACTAGTCGGGATACGCAGTATTTT. Translating it yields CSVATSRDTQYF.